The 22 T cell receptor beta chains given below trace back to one sample, sequenced in a study of Ad26.COV2.S vaccination and SARS-CoV-2 variants (dated by TCRdb to the early 2020s). The sample's time point label, decoded: individuals recovered from natural SARS-CoV-2 infection. The library was prepared using the immunoSEQ multiplex PCR assay. The source is immuneACCESS, and TCRdb retained only in-frame sequences with V and J called. Part of the clones is not carried over; for the studies checked, unresolved V genes explain less than half of this, and the remainder is unexplained. This sample is represented by some 180,000 clones; approximately 90% of them were singletons. Around 6.1% of the sample goes to the ten largest clones. Sequences were derived from peripheral blood, sampled after recovery from COVID-19. These receptors were taken from a human donor who had recovered from COVID-19.

The chain joins TRBV11-2 to TRBJ1-1; 7 nucleotides match TRBD1. V lost 5 bases and J lost 10; bases outside the gene matches: 4. The CDR3 extends over 11 amino acids. The V gene's germline CDR1 is SGHAT and CDR2 FQNNGV. CDR3 sequence reads: CASSPRTGAFF. The CDR3 coding sequence is TGTGCCAGCAGCCCTCGGACAGGAGCTTTCTTT.

This clone was seen a few times. J is TRBJ2-7 and V is TRBV5-1; 7 bases line up with TRBD1. Germline V lookup: CDR1 SGHRS, CDR2 YFSETQ. The V and J ends lost 7 bases and 5 bases, in that order; junction bases with no gene match: 15. The CDR3 runs 15 residues. The CDR3 region is CASSLTWDSVHEQYF. The CDR3 DNA sequence: TGCGCCAGCTCACTTACCTGGGACAGCGTCCACGAGCAGTACTTC.

The chain has TRBV6-5 and TRBJ1-2; 10 positions agree with TRBD1. V dropped 0 bases and J dropped 7; count of bases not matched to a gene: 5. Germline CDR1 MNHEY, CDR2 SVGAGI. The CDR3 totals 15 residues. The CDR3 coding sequence is TGTGCCAGCAGTTACTCCGGACAGGGGGGTTTTGGCTACACCTTC. Its translation is CASSYSGQGGFGYTF.

The chain combines TRBV10-3 with TRBJ1-1; no definite D call. The length of the CDR3 is 15 residues. The germline V gene has CDR1 ENHRY and CDR2 SYGVKD. Deletions cut 5 bases from V and 0 bases from J, with 13 bases between. The CDR3 coding sequence is TGTGCCATCAGTCGTGAAGGGCGCATGAACACTGAAGCTTTCTTT. It is translated as CAISREGRMNTEAFF.

The V gene is TRBV3-1 (or the pseudogene TRBV3-2), the J gene TRBJ2-1; 9 nucleotides match TRBD1. The length of the CDR3 is 15 residues. The germline gives CDR1 LGHDT, CDR2 YNNKEL (reference sequence). Unmatched junction bases numbered 9, after V lost 4 bases and J lost 8 bases. CDR3 DNA sequence: TGTGCCAGCAGCCTCTTACGGACAGGGGAGGATGAGCAGTTCTTC. Amino acid sequence: CASSLLRTGEDEQFF.

This chain uses TRBV25-1 with TRBJ2-3, with D possibly TRBD1 on 6 matching bases. Trimming removed 6 bases at V and 6 bases at J, with 13 bases between. Germline lookup yields CDR1 MGHDK and CDR2 SYGVNS. CDR3 length: 13 residues. This CDR3 is CASRAPDSDTQYF. DNA for the CDR3: TGTGCCAGCAGGGCCCCGGACAGCGATACGCAGTATTTT.

The genes are TRBV15 and TRBJ2-1; TRBD2 matches at 10 bases. In germline, CDR1 is LNHNV, CDR2 YYDKDF (reference sequence). V shed 1 base and J 8 bases; nucleotides not matched to a gene: 8. CDR3 length: 16 residues. The chain's CDR3 is CATSRASGGAWDEQFF. CDR3 sequence (DNA): TGTGCCACCAGCAGAGCGAGCGGGGGGGCCTGGGATGAGCAGTTCTTC.

This chain joins TRBV5-5 and TRBJ2-1; D is possibly TRBD2 (6 bases). CDR3 length: 16 residues. Germline CDR1 SGHKS, CDR2 YYEKEE (reference sequence). Trimming removed 1 base from V and 0 bases from J, with 11 bases in between. The CDR3 loop reads CASSLNPSASYNEQFF. The CDR3 DNA reads as TGTGCCAGCAGCTTGAACCCTAGCGCCTCCTACAATGAGCAGTTCTTC. The whole variable domain, remainder taken from reference TRBV5-5 and TRBJ2-1, is DAGVTQSPTHLIKTRGQQVTLRCSPISGHKSVSWYQQVLGQGPQFIFQYYEKEERGRGNFPDRFSARQFPNYSSELNVNALLLGDSALYLCASSLNPSASYNEQFFGPGTRLTVL.

In nucleotides, the CDR3 is TGTGCCTGGAGTCCAGCGGCGAACACCGGGGAGCTGTTTTTT. Encoded protein: CAWSPAANTGELFF. The rearrangement links TRBV30 to TRBJ2-2; TRBD2 is a possible D gene (5 bases). CDR3 length equals 14 residues. With 2 bases removed from V and 0 bases from J, the gap between germline ends came to 7 bases. CDR1 is GTSNPN, CDR2 SVGIG, per germline (reference sequence).

The chain recombines TRBV18 with TRBJ1-4, with D unclear. V dropped 3 bases and J dropped 10 bases, with 15 bases sitting between them. The germline CDR1 and CDR2 sequences are KGHSH and LQKENI. The CDR3 has 14 residues. The CDR3 DNA sequence: TGTGCCAGCTCACCTGACGGCCTCCGGGGAAAACTGTTTTTT. As protein: CASSPDGLRGKLFF.

The chain carries TRBV10-3 and TRBJ1-6; the D is unclear. CDR3 length: 13 amino acids. The ends were cut back, 3 bases at V and 6 bases at J, with 6 bases in the middle. Germline assignment: CDR1 ENHRY and CDR2 SYGVKD. The CDR3 is CAISDSPNSPLHF. As DNA, the CDR3 is TGTGCCATCAGTGACAGCCCTAATTCACCCCTCCACTTT.

J is TRBJ2-7 and V is TRBV27; 11 bases line up with TRBD1. Looked up from germline, CDR1 is MNHEY and CDR2 is SMNVEV (reference sequence). CDR3 length: 15 residues. J lost 2 bases, V lost 2 bases, and 2 bases had no gene match. The chain's CDR3 is CASSLQGQGAYEQYF. In DNA, the CDR3 is TGTGCCAGCAGTTTACAGGGACAGGGGGCCTACGAGCAGTACTTC.

The V gene is TRBV25-1, the J gene TRBJ2-7; TRBD1 matches at 9 bases. The CDR3 is 16 amino acids. Trimming removed 1 base from V and 2 bases from J; junction bases left unmatched: 6. Germline loops: CDR1 MGHDK, CDR2 SYGVNS. CDR3 coding DNA: TGTGCCAGCAGTGAATCCAAGGGACAGGGAGCCTACGAGCAGTACTTC. It yields the protein CASSESKGQGAYEQYF.

V gene TRBV28 combines with J gene TRBJ2-5; D uncertain. Trimming cost V 2 bases and J 5 bases, with 6 bases left between them. There are 12 residues in the CDR3. Germline V gives CDR1 MDHEN, CDR2 SYDVKM. The CDR3 DNA sequence: TGTGCCAGCAGTTTAAAAGCGGAGACCCAGTACTTC. Protein: CASSLKAETQYF.

V usage is TRBV29-1 and J usage is TRBJ2-3, with TRBD1 identical over 9 bases. The germline V gene encodes CDR1 SQVTM and CDR2 ANQGSEA. This CDR3 region has 15 residues. Trimming cost V 6 bases and J 0 bases; bases outside gene matches: 7. CDR3 loop: CSVAGTGLSTDTQYF. For the CDR3, the DNA is TGCAGCGTCGCGGGGACAGGGTTGAGCACAGATACGCAGTATTTT.

The chain has TRBV12-1 and TRBJ2-7; TRBD2 is taken as the D call from the table, unchecked against the DNA. TRBV12-1 is designated a pseudogene. The CDR3 consists of 14 residues. The CDR3 DNA follows: TGTGCCAGCAGCTTTGAACTAGCGGAATACGAGCAGTACTTC. Protein product: CASSFELAEYEQYF.

The V gene is TRBV6-5, the J gene TRBJ1-2; D is uncertain. Germline CDR1 reads MNHEY; CDR2 reads SVGAGI. The CDR3 consists of 13 residues. Trimming took off 0 bases at V and 4 bases at J, with 6 bases between the two ends. The DNA of the CDR3 is TGTGCCAGCAGTTACTCGCTGATCTATGGCTACACCTTC. As protein: CASSYSLIYGYTF.

The gene calls are TRBV30 and TRBJ1-1; 9 bases fit TRBD1. The CDR3 covers 16 residues. CDR1 and CDR2 from the germline V gene are GTSNPN and SVGIG (reference sequence). Trimming cost V 4 bases and J 0 bases; bases outside gene matches: 9. The CDR3 reads CAWTSKGQGMNTEAFF. The CDR3 DNA is TGTGCCTGGACCTCAAAAGGACAGGGGATGAACACTGAAGCTTTCTTT.

This chain joins TRBV7-9 and TRBJ2-1; tentative D call: TRBD2 (5 bases). The CDR3 consists of 14 residues. Germline-derived CDR1 and CDR2 are SEHNR and FQNEAQ (reference sequence). With 5 bases removed from V and 8 bases from J, the gap between germline ends came to 16 bases. The CDR3 nucleotides are TGTGCCAGCAGCCAGGACCCTTTGAGGGATGAGCAGTTCTTC. Its protein product is CASSQDPLRDEQFF.

The chain uses TRBV7-2 and TRBJ1-6; D not certain. The CDR3 length is 13 residues. Germline V lookup: CDR1 SGHTA, CDR2 FQGNSA. V dropped 5 bases and J dropped 4 bases, with 6 bases sitting between them. The CDR3 spells CASSAAYNSPLHF. The CDR3 nucleotides read TGTGCCAGCAGCGCCGCGTATAATTCACCCCTCCACTTT.

The chain recombines TRBV10-1 with TRBJ2-1; no firm D call. Trimming pared 5 bases from V and 7 bases from J, leaving 6 bases between. The length of the CDR3 is 11 residues. The V gene's germline CDR1 is WNHNN and CDR2 SYGVQD (reference sequence). As DNA, the CDR3 is TGCGCCAGCAGTAACTTTAATGAGCAGTTCTTC. It codes for CASSNFNEQFF.

This clone was counted between two and nine times. V gene TRBV5-4 combines with J gene TRBJ2-7; a weak D match, TRBD1 (6 bases). Germline CDR1 and CDR2: SGHNT and YYREEE (reference sequence). V was cut by 4 bases and J by 0 bases, with 14 bases left in between. This CDR3 region has 15 residues. CDR3 bases: TGTGCCAGCAGCCCTGGACAGATTCTCTCCTACGAGCAGTACTTC. Residues: CASSPGQILSYEQYF.